The clone carrying this T cell receptor (beta chain) was seen a few times. The antigen remains unidentified. This entry comes from a study of T-cell memory formation after mild COVID-19. Study as a whole: Largely, TCR clusters stayed within a single donor. The study, taken as a whole, reports: Day 15 to 85 contracting clones showed balanced CD4/CD8; later expanders leaned CD4+.

MiXCR was run by TCRdb on the 5' RACE reads, yielding one entry per CDR3 protein. The data show tens of thousands of distinct CDR3 sequences, about 13% seen once. The TCR originated in an adult woman who had mild COVID-19 (a few samples of this study predate the infection). Cell type and time point are not known. The sequenced sample was PBMCs or a T cell subset sorted from them (not recorded which).

CDR3 nucleotide sequence: TGTGCCAGCAGCTTAGCGGCCAGGCCTAACTATGGCTACACCTTC. Amino acids: CASSLAARPNYGYTF. The chain is built from TRBV7-9 and TRBJ1-2; D remains unclear. The V end lost 0 bases, the J end lost 0 bases, and 8 bases lay between the germline ends. The CDR3 consists of 15 residues. Germline CDR1 is SEHNR and CDR2 is FQNEAQ (reference sequence).